Each of the 21 T cell receptor beta chains below was sequenced from the same sample in a study of lymphopenia after photon versus proton radiotherapy. Sequenced by immunoSEQ multiplex PCR; TCRdb stores in-frame clones only, minus some. The data contain over 25,000 clones, approximately 87% of them singletons. The specimen was peripheral blood, collected from a patient treated with proton-based radiotherapy. Every receptor here comes from a woman in her seventies with pancreatic cancer.

In its sample, this clone is medium-sized. The chain carries TRBV30 and TRBJ1-1, with 10 bases lining up with TRBD1. The CDR3 covers 14 residues. Trimming removed 4 bases from V and 5 bases from J; junction bases left unmatched: 7. Per germline, CDR1 GTSNPN and CDR2 SVGIG (reference sequence). The CDR3: CAWTRDRGLTEAFF. CDR3 coding DNA: TGTGCCTGGACCCGGGACAGGGGCTTGACTGAAGCTTTCTTT.

The V call is TRBV2, the J call TRBJ2-7; D possibly uses TRBD1 or TRBD2 (5 bases each). This CDR3 has 14 amino acids. The V gene's germline CDR1 is SNHLY and CDR2 FYNNEI. Trimming pared 6 bases from V and 5 bases from J, leaving 17 bases between. The CDR3 region is CASSVFSGRNEQYF. The CDR3 DNA is TGTGCCAGCAGCGTGTTTTCGGGGCGGAACGAGCAGTACTTC.

The chain joins TRBV29-1 to TRBJ2-1; D unclear. CDR3 length: 12 amino acids. Deletions cut 4 bases from V and 8 bases from J, with 12 bases between. CDR1 and CDR2 (germline): SQVTM, ANQGSEA. CDR3 DNA: TGCAGCGTTGTACTATCTATCTATGAGCAGTTCTTC. Its protein product is CSVVLSIYEQFF.

The chain joins TRBV6-5 to TRBJ1-1; 8 bases line up with TRBD1. This CDR3 is 13 amino acids long. The trim removed 10 bases at V and 4 bases at J, leaving 8 bases unmatched. The germline gives CDR1 MNHEY, CDR2 SVGAGI. The CDR3 DNA is TGTGCCATTACGACTACAGGGGGCACTGAAGCTTTCTTT. Protein product: CAITTTGGTEAFF.

The CDR3 bases are TGTGCCAGCAGTTTTACTTCGGGACATGTACGCGAGCAGTACTTC. It specifies CASSFTSGHVREQYF. The chain recombines TRBV28 with TRBJ2-7; tentative D call: TRBD1 (6 bases). The V gene's germline CDR1 is MDHEN and CDR2 SYDVKM. V lost 3 bases and J lost 6, with 18 bases in between. The CDR3 loop spans 15 amino acids.

This clone has just a few counts. The rearrangement links TRBV27 to TRBJ2-3; 9 bases are shared with TRBD2. V lost 5 bases and J lost 4; bases outside the gene matches: 16. The CDR3 has 18 amino acids. The V gene's germline CDR1 is MNHEY and CDR2 SMNVEV (reference sequence). CDR3 amino acids: CASSPPGGSGSLSDTQYF. The CDR3 DNA reads TGTGCCAGCAGTCCCCCCGGGGGTAGCGGGAGCCTATCAGATACGCAGTATTTT.

The chain combines TRBV7-9 with TRBJ2-3, with 7 bases identical to TRBD1. V shed 3 bases, J shed 3 bases, and the junction held 3 bases outside the gene matches. This CDR3 contains 14 residues. CDR1 is SEHNR and CDR2 is FQNEAQ in the germline V gene (reference sequence). CDR3: CASSFGQETDTQYF. CDR3 nucleotides: TGTGCCAGCAGCTTTGGACAGGAAACAGATACGCAGTATTTT.

The chain has TRBV6-5 and TRBJ1-1; 8 bases match TRBD1. V shed 2 bases and J 1 base; nucleotides not matched to a gene: 6. The CDR3 consists of 16 residues. Per the germline V gene, CDR1 is MNHEY and CDR2 is SVGAGI. The CDR3 reads CASSYATGTGNTEAFF. Here the CDR3 DNA reads TGTGCCAGCAGTTACGCCACCGGGACAGGGAACACTGAAGCTTTCTTT.

The chain links TRBV19 to TRBJ2-1; 9 bases line up with TRBD1. The CDR3 consists of 22 residues. Losses at the gene ends were 9 bases for V and 0 bases for J; bases not matched to a gene: 27. Germline values: CDR1 LNHDA, CDR2 SQIVND (reference sequence). CDR3 DNA: TGTGCCAGCACCGGGACAGGGATTCTGGCGGCTAGTTTGGGTAGCTCCTACAATGAGCAGTTCTTC. Residues: CASTGTGILAASLGSSYNEQFF.

The chain recombines TRBV18 with TRBJ1-2; TRBD1 aligns across 7 bases. Germline CDR1 and CDR2: KGHSH and LQKENI. CDR3 length: 17 amino acids. The J segment lost 5 bases and the V segment lost 2 bases, leaving 14 bases of the junction unmatched. This CDR3 reads CASSPVASGGTTYGYTF. As DNA, the CDR3 is TGTGCCAGCTCACCAGTGGCATCAGGGGGTACTACATATGGCTACACCTTC.

The V and J genes are TRBV28 and TRBJ2-7; 8 bases match TRBD2. V shed 6 bases, J shed 8 bases, and the junction held 15 bases outside the gene matches. Germline CDR1 and CDR2: MDHEN and SYDVKM. This CDR3 region has 15 residues. CDR3 coding DNA: TGTGCCAGCAGCCCCGGGGGGGGCCTTGCCGTCCAGCAGTACTTC. Translation gives CASSPGGGLAVQQYF.

This clone appeared once. This chain joins TRBV4-3 and TRBJ2-7; 9 nucleotides line up with TRBD2. The germline gives CDR1 LGHNA, CDR2 YSLEER. The V gene end was trimmed by 1 base and the J gene end by 6 bases; junction bases not matched to a gene: 13. This CDR3 comprises 17 residues. The CDR3 DNA reads as TGCGCCAGCAGCCAAGTGTTCGCGGGAGGGCCTAGGGGCGAGCAGTACTTC. It translates to CASSQVFAGGPRGEQYF.

This chain uses TRBV6-5 with TRBJ2-3, with 12 positions matching TRBD2. V was clipped by 6 bases and J by 6 bases; unmatched bases: 4. Germline CDR1 and CDR2: MNHEY and SVGAGI. The CDR3 is 14 amino acids. The CDR3 DNA reads TGTGCCAGCAGGACTAGCGGGGGAAGGGATACGCAGTATTTT. As protein: CASRTSGGRDTQYF.

This clone was detected once. The J gene is TRBJ2-1, the V gene TRBV18, with D possibly TRBD2 on 6 matching bases. The CDR3 covers 17 residues. Trimming pared 0 bases from V and 5 bases from J, leaving 17 bases between. Germline assignment: CDR1 KGHSH and CDR2 LQKENI. The CDR3 region has the DNA TGTGCCAGCTCACCACCCGATCTGGGGGGAAAAAACAATGAGCAGTTCTTC. Amino acids: CASSPPDLGGKNNEQFF. Complete variable domain (other parts from reference TRBV18 and TRBJ2-1): NAGVMQNPRHLVRRRGQEARLRCSPMKGHSHVYWYRQLPEEGLKFMVYLQKENIIDESGMPKERFSAEFPKEGPSILRIQQVVRGDSAAYFCASSPPDLGGKNNEQFFGPGTRLTVL.

The J gene is TRBJ1-6, the V gene TRBV27; D is possibly TRBD1 (5 bases). The V end was cut by 3 bases, the J end by 6 bases, with 9 bases between. Germline V gene data show CDR1 as MNHEY and CDR2 as SMNVEV (reference sequence). The CDR3 loop spans 14 amino acids. CDR3 residues: CASSFGQANSPLHF. The DNA of the CDR3 is TGTGCCAGCAGTTTCGGACAAGCTAATTCACCCCTCCACTTT.

The chain links TRBV6-5 to TRBJ1-2, with D hard to call. The V and J ends lost 7 bases and 4 bases respectively, with 13 bases between them. The CDR3 loop spans 13 amino acids. In germline, CDR1 is MNHEY, CDR2 SVGAGI. The DNA for the CDR3 is TGTGCCAGCATGGGCTTTATCGGCTATGGCTACACCTTC. Translation gives CASMGFIGYGYTF.

The chain links TRBV7-2 to TRBJ2-5; possible D gene TRBD2, 5 bases. V lost 3 bases to trimming and J lost 5 bases, with 10 bases between them. The CDR3 runs to 13 residues. From germline, CDR1 is SGHTA and CDR2 FQGNSA. Here the CDR3 DNA reads TGTGCCAGCAGCTTCGAGGGTGGGGAGACCCAGTACTTC. Encoded protein: CASSFEGGETQYF.

A single count supports this clone. The V call is TRBV9, the J call TRBJ1-1; perhaps TRBD1 as D (6 bases). From germline, CDR1 is SGDLS and CDR2 YYNGEE. V was cut by 0 bases and J by 2 bases, with 8 bases left in between. This CDR3 has 14 residues. CDR3 sequence: CASSVAGGNTEAFF. The CDR3 DNA follows: TGTGCCAGCAGCGTAGCGGGGGGCAACACTGAAGCTTTCTTT.

This rearrangement joins TRBV27 to TRBJ2-6, with D perhaps matching TRBD2 (5 bases). Trimming shortened V by 2 bases and J by 0 bases, and 8 bases separated the two germline ends. Per germline, CDR1 MNHEY and CDR2 SMNVEV (reference sequence). This CDR3 contains 16 residues. This chain's CDR3 is CASSLSRGSGANVLTF. The CDR3 DNA is TGTGCCAGCAGTTTAAGCCGGGGCTCTGGGGCCAACGTCCTGACTTTC.

This clone was counted only a few times. The chain combines TRBV4-3 with TRBJ1-2; possible D gene TRBD1, 6 bases. Deletions cut 1 base from V and 7 bases from J, with 16 bases between. The V gene's germline CDR1 is LGHNA and CDR2 YSLEER. This CDR3 comprises 15 residues. As DNA, the CDR3 is TGCGCCAGCAGCCAAGCGGGGGCAGTCAGAAGTGGCTACACCTTC. This codes for CASSQAGAVRSGYTF.

This chain joins TRBV18 and TRBJ2-7, with 7 bases lining up with TRBD2. V lost 6 bases and J lost 3; bases outside the gene matches: 8. The CDR3 is 14 amino acids. CDR1 is KGHSH and CDR2 is LQKENI in the germline V gene. CDR3: CASSPTGGGYEQYF. The CDR3 DNA sequence: TGTGCCAGCTCCCCCACTGGCGGGGGCTACGAGCAGTACTTC. Combining the CDR3 with reference TRBV18 and TRBJ2-7 gives the whole variable domain NAGVMQNPRHLVRRRGQEARLRCSPMKGHSHVYWYRQLPEEGLKFMVYLQKENIIDESGMPKERFSAEFPKEGPSILRIQQVVRGDSAAYFCASSPTGGGYEQYFGPGTRLTVT.